This is a list of T cell receptor beta chains from one sample in a study of cytomegalovirus exposure and HLA in healthy donors. The data were produced by immunoSEQ multiplex PCR, yet TCRdb's version contains in-frame clones alone and is incomplete. The profile shows 180,000 or so clones, 9.5% of them singletons. The sample consisted of PBMCs. These receptors all stem from a woman aged 25 to 39 in good health and CMV-seropositive. CDR3s include the opening cysteine and the closing phenylalanine or tryptophan. Each record gives: D gene, clone size, V gene, J gene, CDR3 protein, CDR3 DNA. A D gene is named only where the DNA matches it firmly. Some rows have no size entry. The others give once, few or many, or a class for an expanded clone.

D gene: .
clone size: .
V gene: TRBV5-8
J gene: TRBJ1-2
CDR3 protein: CASRKPQGFYGYTF
CDR3 DNA: TGTGCCAGCAGAAAACCCCAGGGATTCTATGGCTACACCTTC

D gene: .
clone size: few
V gene: TRBV7-2
J gene: TRBJ2-5
CDR3 protein: CASSLGQAETQYF
CDR3 DNA: TGTGCCAGCAGCTTAGGTCAGGCGGAGACCCAGTACTTC

D gene: .
clone size: .
V gene: TRBV6-6
J gene: TRBJ2-3
CDR3 protein: CASTLVGGSDTQYF
CDR3 DNA: TGTGCCAGCACCCTCGTCGGAGGTTCAGATACGCAGTATTTT

D gene: .
clone size: many
V gene: TRBV6-6
J gene: TRBJ2-3
CDR3 protein: CASRSREDTQYF
CDR3 DNA: TGTGCCAGCAGATCCCGGGAGGATACGCAGTATTTT

D gene: .
clone size: few
V gene: TRBV5-4
J gene: TRBJ1-2
CDR3 protein: CASSLGAGGYTF
CDR3 DNA: TGTGCCAGCAGCTTGGGGGCGGGAGGCTACACCTTC

D gene: .
clone size: few
V gene: TRBV7-9
J gene: TRBJ2-6
CDR3 protein: CASSLRRVSGANVLTF
CDR3 DNA: TGTGCCAGCAGCTTACGAAGAGTTTCTGGGGCCAACGTCCTGACTTTC

D gene: .
clone size: .
V gene: TRBV7-6
J gene: TRBJ2-7
CDR3 protein: CASSLDWRDEQYF
CDR3 DNA: TGTGCCAGCAGCTTAGATTGGAGGGACGAGCAGTACTTC

D gene: TRBD1
clone size: few
V gene: TRBV7-9
J gene: TRBJ1-4
CDR3 protein: CASSHRGANEKLFF
CDR3 DNA: TGTGCCAGCAGCCACAGGGGTGCTAATGAAAAACTGTTTTTT

D gene: .
clone size: .
V gene: TRBV11-3
J gene: TRBJ2-3
CDR3 protein: CASSSSRGTDTQYF
CDR3 DNA: TGTGCCAGCAGCTCAAGCCGGGGCACAGATACGCAGTATTTT

D gene: TRBD1
clone size: few
V gene: TRBV10-1
J gene: TRBJ1-1
CDR3 protein: CASSETQGIGTEAFF
CDR3 DNA: TGCGCCAGCAGTGAGACACAGGGGATAGGTACTGAAGCTTTCTTT

D gene: TRBD1
clone size: .
V gene: TRBV27
J gene: TRBJ2-2
CDR3 protein: CASSTRDRGRTGELFF
CDR3 DNA: TGTGCCAGCAGTACCCGGGACAGGGGGCGGACCGGGGAGCTGTTTTTT

D gene: .
clone size: few
V gene: TRBV2
J gene: TRBJ2-7
CDR3 protein: CASSAGGRKTEQYF
CDR3 DNA: TGTGCCAGCAGTGCGGGTGGGAGGAAGACCGAGCAGTACTTC

D gene: .
clone size: .
V gene: TRBV11-2
J gene: TRBJ2-1
CDR3 protein: CASSSGASPYNEQFF
CDR3 DNA: TGTGCCAGCAGCTCCGGAGCGAGCCCCTACAATGAGCAGTTCTTC

D gene: .
clone size: few
V gene: TRBV27
J gene: TRBJ1-1
CDR3 protein: CASSLSGTSVAFF
CDR3 DNA: TGTGCCAGCAGTTTATCGGGGACAAGCGTAGCTTTCTTT

D gene: TRBD1
clone size: .
V gene: TRBV10-3
J gene: TRBJ2-5
CDR3 protein: CAISAGQGRTETQYF
CDR3 DNA: TGTGCCATCAGTGCCGGACAGGGCCGTACGGAGACCCAGTACTTC

D gene: .
clone size: few
V gene: TRBV2
J gene: TRBJ2-5
CDR3 protein: CASSEWPNGDKETQYF
CDR3 DNA: TGTGCCAGCAGTGAATGGCCCAACGGGGACAAAGAGACCCAGTACTTC

D gene: .
clone size: .
V gene: TRBV6-1
J gene: TRBJ1-2
CDR3 protein: CASSEGWRDHYGYTF
CDR3 DNA: TGTGCCAGCAGTGAGGGGTGGCGGGACCACTATGGCTACACCTTC

D gene: TRBD2
clone size: .
V gene: TRBV5-1
J gene: TRBJ2-7
CDR3 protein: CASSLAPGSGYEQYF
CDR3 DNA: TGCGCCAGCAGCTTGGCCCCGGGTAGCGGGTACGAGCAGTACTTC

D gene: TRBD1
clone size: .
V gene: TRBV9
J gene: TRBJ1-2
CDR3 protein: CASSVALQGTGYTF
CDR3 DNA: TGTGCCAGCAGCGTGGCCCTACAGGGGACCGGCTACACCTTC

D gene: TRBD2
clone size: few
V gene: TRBV10-1
J gene: TRBJ2-7
CDR3 protein: CASSLGTSGTGQYF
CDR3 DNA: TGCGCCAGCAGTCTCGGGACTAGCGGAACCGGGCAGTACTTC

D gene: TRBD2
clone size: .
V gene: TRBV5-1
J gene: TRBJ2-1
CDR3 protein: CATQLAGGSNEQFF
CDR3 DNA: TGCGCCACCCAACTAGCGGGAGGGTCAAATGAGCAGTTCTTC

D gene: TRBD2
clone size: .
V gene: TRBV19
J gene: TRBJ2-1
CDR3 protein: CASSGTSGSGGQFF
CDR3 DNA: TGTGCCAGTAGTGGGACTAGCGGGAGCGGGGGGCAGTTCTTC